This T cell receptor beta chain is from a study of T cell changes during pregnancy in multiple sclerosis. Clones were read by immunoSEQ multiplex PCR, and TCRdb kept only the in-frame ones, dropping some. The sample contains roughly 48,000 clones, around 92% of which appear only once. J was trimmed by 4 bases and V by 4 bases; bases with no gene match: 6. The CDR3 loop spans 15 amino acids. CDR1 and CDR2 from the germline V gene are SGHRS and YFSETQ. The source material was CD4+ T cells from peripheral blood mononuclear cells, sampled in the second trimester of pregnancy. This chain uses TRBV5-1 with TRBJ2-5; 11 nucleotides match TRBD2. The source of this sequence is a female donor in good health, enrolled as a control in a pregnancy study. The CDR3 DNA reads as TGCGCCAGCAGCACACAAGGACTAGCGGGAGAGACCCAGTACTTC. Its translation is CASSTQGLAGETQYF.